Below, 14 T cell receptor beta chains from the same sample are listed, as sequenced in a study of blood T cell repertoires in COVID-19. Assay used: immunoSEQ multiplex PCR; TCRdb lists only in-frame clones, some missing. The sample shows around 87,000 clones, just under 80% of them seen only once. The sequencing input was peripheral blood. These receptors were taken from a human donor in a cohort sampled during active COVID-19.

The J gene is TRBJ2-1, the V gene TRBV12-5; 8 bases are shared with TRBD2. Germline loops: CDR1 LGHNT, CDR2 FRNRAP. With 1 base clipped from V and 7 bases from J, the junction kept 3 bases outside the gene matches. CDR3 length: 14 residues. CDR3 protein: CASGLELAVNEQFF. Here the CDR3 DNA reads TGTGCTAGTGGTTTGGAACTAGCGGTTAATGAGCAGTTCTTC. Full variable domain (outside the CDR3, taken from reference TRBV12-5 and TRBJ2-1): DARVTQTPRHKVTEMGQEVTMRCQPILGHNTVFWYRQTMMQGLELLAYFRNRAPLDDSGMPKDRFSAEMPDATLATLKIQPSEPRDSAVYFCASGLELAVNEQFFGPGTRLTVL.

This clone was seen once. The chain combines TRBV6-5 with TRBJ1-4; 8 bases map to TRBD1. The ends lost 6 bases at V and 3 bases at J; junction bases unmatched: 3. The germline V gene encodes CDR1 MNHEY and CDR2 SVGAGI. This CDR3 has 14 amino acids. The CDR3 here is CASSQGAANEKLFF. As DNA, the CDR3 is TGTGCCAGCAGCCAGGGGGCCGCTAATGAAAAACTGTTTTTT.

The CDR3 loop reads CASSLAGTGGMRSYNEQFF. The CDR3 DNA reads as TGTGCCAGCAGCTTGGCGGGGACAGGAGGGATGAGATCCTACAATGAGCAGTTCTTC. This chain links TRBV5-5 with TRBJ2-1; 8 nucleotides align to TRBD1. V was pared by 0 bases and J by 1 base, with 12 bases of the junction left unmatched. The CDR3 covers 19 residues. In germline, CDR1 is SGHKS, CDR2 YYEKEE (reference sequence).

The V gene is TRBV18, the J gene TRBJ1-1, with D perhaps TRBD1 (5 bases). Germline V lookup: CDR1 KGHSH, CDR2 LQKENI. CDR3 size: 13 residues. With 3 bases removed from V and 5 bases from J, the gap between germline ends came to 10 bases. This CDR3 reads CASSPEGVTEAFF. The CDR3 DNA is TGTGCCAGCTCACCGGAAGGGGTTACTGAAGCTTTCTTT.

The chain recombines TRBV4-2 with TRBJ2-5; perhaps TRBD2 as D (6 bases). V lost 5 bases, J lost 2 bases, and 21 bases lay in between. Germline CDR1 is LGHNA and CDR2 is YNFKEQ. This CDR3 region has 17 residues. This chain's CDR3 is CASSSRVGGSTQETQYF. In DNA, the CDR3 is TGTGCCAGCAGCTCAAGAGTGGGGGGTAGTACACAAGAGACCCAGTACTTC.

This clone has just a few counts. The V and J genes are TRBV6-6 and TRBJ1-1, with 8 bases aligning to TRBD1. The V gene's germline CDR1 is MNHNY and CDR2 SVGAGI (reference sequence). Trimming cost V 5 bases and J 5 bases; bases outside gene matches: 7. The CDR3 has 14 amino acids. The CDR3 DNA reads as TGTGCCAGCAGTGGCAGGGGGCGAGAGACTGAAGCTTTCTTT. Protein sequence: CASSGRGRETEAFF.

The chain employs TRBV11-2 and TRBJ2-5; 7 bases fit TRBD2. CDR3 length: 16 residues. V lost 5 bases and J lost 5; bases outside the gene matches: 14. Germline values: CDR1 SGHAT, CDR2 FQNNGV. CDR3 nucleotides: TGTGCCAGCAGCCCTAGGGGCGGGGGACCCGAGGAGACCCAGTACTTC. Its protein product is CASSPRGGGPEETQYF.

The V gene is TRBV5-4, the J gene TRBJ2-5; D might be TRBD2 (6 bases). The germline gives CDR1 SGHNT, CDR2 YYREEE (reference sequence). Trimming cost V 3 bases and J 5 bases, with 20 bases left between them. This CDR3 has 16 residues. The CDR3 DNA is TGTGCCAGCAGCTCTGGAGGGGTCGGCCCCGCGGAGACCCAGTACTTC. Translating gives CASSSGGVGPAETQYF.

The chain uses TRBV5-1 and TRBJ2-7; TRBD1 agrees at 11 bases. CDR1 is SGHRS and CDR2 is YFSETQ in the germline V gene. With V trimmed by 4 bases and J by 5 bases, 5 bases remained unmatched. The CDR3 consists of 14 residues. CDR3 nucleotide sequence: TGCGCCAGCAGCGAAGGGACAGGGGGTAACGAGCAGTACTTC. It encodes CASSEGTGGNEQYF.

J is TRBJ2-2 and V is TRBV4-2, with 7 bases lining up with TRBD1. Trimming removed 4 bases from V and 6 bases from J; junction bases left unmatched: 8. The CDR3 spans 15 residues. CDR1 is LGHNA, CDR2 YNFKEQ, per germline. CDR3 in amino acids: CASSRGRQGPGELFF. In DNA, the CDR3 is TGTGCCAGCAGCCGCGGCCGACAGGGCCCCGGGGAGCTGTTTTTT.

The chain combines TRBV5-1 with TRBJ2-1, with D perhaps TRBD2 (6 bases). Trimming pared 0 bases from V and 3 bases from J, leaving 13 bases between. CDR3 length: 16 residues. Germline CDR1 is SGHRS and CDR2 is YFSETQ. CDR3 bases: TGCGCCAGCAGCTTGGACAGGCGGAGGGTCTACAATGAGCAGTTCTTC. Protein sequence: CASSLDRRRVYNEQFF.

J is TRBJ1-1 and V is TRBV30; D is unresolved. The CDR3 length is 14 residues. V gave up 2 bases and J gave up 3 bases, with 13 bases separating them. The germline V gene has CDR1 GTSNPN and CDR2 SVGIG (reference sequence). The CDR3 here is CAWSRPGGYTEAFF. The CDR3 coding sequence is TGTGCCTGGAGTAGACCGGGAGGGTACACTGAAGCTTTCTTT. Combining the CDR3 with reference TRBV30 and TRBJ1-1 gives the whole variable domain SQTIHQWPATLVQPVGSPLSLECTVEGTSNPNLYWYRQAAGRGLQLLFYSVGIGQISSEVPQNLSASRPQDRQFILSSKKLLLSDSGFYLCAWSRPGGYTEAFFGQGTRLTVV.

The rearrangement links TRBV10-3 to TRBJ1-3; no clear D gene. Germline CDR1 reads ENHRY; CDR2 reads SYGVKD. The length of the CDR3 is 13 residues. The germline V and J ends were trimmed by 3 bases and 1 base, with 4 bases remaining between them. In DNA form, the CDR3 reads TGTGCCATCAGTGAACAGTCTGGAAACACCATATATTTT. Its translation: CAISEQSGNTIYF.

The chain joins TRBV3-1 (or the pseudogene TRBV3-2) to TRBJ2-3, with D tentatively TRBD2 (5 bases). CDR1 is LGHDT and CDR2 is YNNKEL in the germline V gene (reference sequence). This CDR3 contains 14 residues. V lost 8 bases and J lost 1, with 13 bases in between. The CDR3 sequence is CASRGGRGTDTQYF. The DNA of the CDR3 is TGTGCCAGCCGGGGTGGCCGGGGCACAGATACGCAGTATTTT.